The source of this T cell receptor beta chain is a study of cytomegalovirus exposure and HLA in healthy donors (dated by TCRdb to between 2016 and 2019). Regarding the complete study: According to a later analysis, one platform produced both the roughly 110 validation repertoires and the 550 to 800 repertoires of the first cohort. The study aimed to test whether signatures of past pathogen exposure could be identified by cataloging public T cell receptors. In addition to the first cohort of around 670 subjects, a separate validation cohort of about 120 different subjects was used. To predict cytomegalovirus infection status, the study combined high-throughput TCR immunosequencing, statistical association of individual TCRs with disease status, and machine learning.

What the study reported, not specific to this receptor: The study listed 150 to 200 TCR beta chains as associated with cytomegalovirus. The authors suggested that the approach could potentially be extended to other disease states and immunological phenotypes. In vitro tests confirmed that a few of the cytomegalovirus-associated TCR beta chains recognize cytomegalovirus antigens. The validation cohort had no HLA typing available for a later analysis, so co-occurrence within that cohort was assessed over all 120 repertoires. Cytomegalovirus status was reported to be diagnosed by the classifier with high specificity and sensitivity in both the original and validation cohorts. Subsequent analysis determined that TCRs grouped into clusters in the first cohort also showed a tendency toward co-occurrence across the 120 validation repertoires, and 85% to 95% of cluster scores exceeded 0. While some public TCRs were present in many individuals, most TCR sequences turned up only very rarely across donors.

Relative to germline, V is 2 bases shorter and J is 6 bases shorter, with 13 bases between their ends. CDR1 SEHNR and CDR2 FQNEAQ are derived from the germline V gene (reference sequence). The CDR3 contains 15 residues, cysteine and phenylalanine counted. This entry keeps only the CDR3 DNA: 45 bases, framed from base 1. A word on this clone: It has no known antigen specificity. No much larger clone exists at a distance of one base, and base qualities are not known.

Libraries came from the immunoSEQ multiplex PCR assay. In the original analysis: To diagnose cytomegalovirus status from the catalog of TCR beta chain sequences, a statistical classification framework was built. TCRdb retrieved this table from immuneACCESS and kept in-frame rearrangements only. Not all clones are present; in checked studies, unresolved V genes account for under half, and no reason is known for the remainder. The V and J calls and clone size come from that table; D and trimming were worked out from the DNA. In all, the sample holds about 170,000 clones, and around nine tenths of those were seen once. The ten largest clones represent 2% to 3% of the sample. The donors belonged to the validation cohort of about 120 subjects, which was separate from the 666-subject first cohort.

The chain is assembled from TRBV7-9 and TRBJ1-4; the best D guess is TRBD1, with 5 bases matching. The sequence derives from a man between 18 and 29 years old in good health and CMV-seropositive. Sequencing was done on a sample of PBMCs. In nucleotide form, the sequence is TGTGCCAGCAGCTTACCCCTAGGACACTATGAAAAACTGTTTTTT. Translation gives CASSLPLGHYEKLFF.